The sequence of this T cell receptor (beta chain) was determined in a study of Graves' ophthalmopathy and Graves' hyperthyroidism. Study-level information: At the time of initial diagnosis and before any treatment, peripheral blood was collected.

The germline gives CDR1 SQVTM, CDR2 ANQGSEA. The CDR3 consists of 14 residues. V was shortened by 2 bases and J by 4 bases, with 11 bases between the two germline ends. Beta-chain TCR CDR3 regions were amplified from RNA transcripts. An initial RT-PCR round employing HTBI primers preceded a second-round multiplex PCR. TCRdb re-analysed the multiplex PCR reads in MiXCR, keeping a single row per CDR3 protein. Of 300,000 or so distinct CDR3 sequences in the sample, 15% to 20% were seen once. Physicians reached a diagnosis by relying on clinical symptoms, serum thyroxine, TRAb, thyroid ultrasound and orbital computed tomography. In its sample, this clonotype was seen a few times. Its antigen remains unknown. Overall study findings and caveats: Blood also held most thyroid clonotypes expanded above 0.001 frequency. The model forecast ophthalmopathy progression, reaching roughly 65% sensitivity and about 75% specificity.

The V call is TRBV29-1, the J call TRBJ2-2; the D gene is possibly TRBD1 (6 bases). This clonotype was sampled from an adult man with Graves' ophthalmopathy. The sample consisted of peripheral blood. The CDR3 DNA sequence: TGCAGCGTTGAACTTGGGACAAGCACCGGGGAGCTGTTTTTT. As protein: CSVELGTSTGELFF.